This T cell receptor (beta chain) is drawn from a study of early T cells in non-severe SARS-CoV-2 infection (dated by TCRdb to the early 2020s). Regarding the research as a whole: Bulk RNA from unsorted whole blood was used for TCR sequencing, so alpha and beta chains could not be paired.

Libraries were built with 5' RACE. Sequencing used a NextSeq 500. To correct for sequencing error and PCR bias, the TCR library protocol tagged individual cDNA molecules with unique molecular identifiers. Sequencing covered both TCR alpha and beta chains, and within each sample the abundances of alpha and beta sequences were tightly co-correlated. On the authors' methods: Decombinator V4 was used to perform V gene, J gene and CDR3 annotation of TCR sequences. Expanded TCRs were defined as changing significantly between any two time points under a Poisson model with p below 0.0001. TCR abundances were normalised to the total number of TCRs sequenced per sample and were expressed as counts per million. TRAV1-2 paired with TRAJ12, TRAJ20 or TRAJ33 defined MAIT TCRs, while TRAV10 paired with TRAJ18 defined iNKT TCRs. VDJdb, accessed on 1 November 2021, was searched for TCRs annotated for CMV, EBV and SARS-CoV-2, and TCRs annotated for more than one antigen were excluded. Clones were called with MiXCR by TCRdb after fastp trimmed the public reads at Q25, and only in-frame beta chains were retained. CDR3 protein duplicates are merged, each entry listing the most common genes and DNA. What appears here as the V and J calls and clone size reflects TCRdb's work, not the paper's. For this sample there are 20,000 to 25,000 distinct CDR3 sequences; 4.5% to 5% appear just once. The ten biggest clones cover roughly 5% of the sample.

CDR1 and CDR2 (MNHNY, SVGAGI) derive from the germline V gene (reference sequence). The CDR3 numbers 13 residues from cysteine through phenylalanine. The read is trimmed to its CDR3 DNA, 39 bases read in frame from base 1. The junction shows trimming of 7 bases on V and 12 bases on J, plus 21 bases between the germline ends. Concerning this clonotype: Its antigen is unknown. A much larger clone lies one base from this, so it may be a read error.

This was a case-control study nested in a cohort of healthcare workers in London, UK, who had nasopharyngeal swab PCR tests and blood samples taken every week. Healthcare workers were recruited between 23 and 31 March 2020, during the week of the UK lockdown, and were followed weekly for up to 16 weeks. The research as a whole found: Matching against VDJdb was skewed toward anti-spike CD8 responses, likely underestimated virus-specific expansions, and missed private and CD4 specificities.

Sequencing was done on a sample of whole blood. The receptor was isolated from an adult who was a healthcare worker with PCR-confirmed SARS-CoV-2 infection or an uninfected control (not recorded which). The chain is encoded by TRBV6-6 joined to TRBJ1-2; TRBD1 could be the D gene, as 5 bases match. This receptor carries the CDR3 CASIDPGREGHTF. The DNA is TGTGCCAGCATCGACCCCGGCAGGGAAGGCCACACCTTC.